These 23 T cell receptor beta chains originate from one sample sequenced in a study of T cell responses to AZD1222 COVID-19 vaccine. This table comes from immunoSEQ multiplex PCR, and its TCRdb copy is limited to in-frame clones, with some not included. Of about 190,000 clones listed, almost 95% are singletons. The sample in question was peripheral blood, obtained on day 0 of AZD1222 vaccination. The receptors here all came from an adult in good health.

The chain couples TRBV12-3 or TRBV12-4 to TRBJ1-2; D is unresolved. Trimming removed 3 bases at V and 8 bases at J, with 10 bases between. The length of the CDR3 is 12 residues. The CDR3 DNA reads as TGTGCCAGCAGTTTTCCGATTGAAGGCTACACCTTC. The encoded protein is CASSFPIEGYTF.

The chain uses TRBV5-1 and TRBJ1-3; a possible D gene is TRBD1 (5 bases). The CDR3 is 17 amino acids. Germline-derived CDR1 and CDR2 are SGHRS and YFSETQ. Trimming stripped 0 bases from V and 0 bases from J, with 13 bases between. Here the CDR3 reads CASSLGGGGISGNTIYF. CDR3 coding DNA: TGCGCCAGCAGCTTGGGGGGCGGAGGGATCTCTGGAAACACCATATATTTT.

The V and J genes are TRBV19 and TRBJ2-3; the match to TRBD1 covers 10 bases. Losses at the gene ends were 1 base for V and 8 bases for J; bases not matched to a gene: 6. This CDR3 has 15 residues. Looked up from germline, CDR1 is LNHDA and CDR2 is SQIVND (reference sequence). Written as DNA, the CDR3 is TGTGCCAGTAGTATAGGACAGGGGGCCACGGGTACGCAGTATTTT. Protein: CASSIGQGATGTQYF.

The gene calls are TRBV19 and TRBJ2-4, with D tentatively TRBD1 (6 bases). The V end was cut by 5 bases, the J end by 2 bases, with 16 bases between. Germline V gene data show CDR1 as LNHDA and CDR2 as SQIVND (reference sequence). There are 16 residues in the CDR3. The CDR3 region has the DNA TGTGCCAGTAGTCCCCGGCAGGGGATTACCAAAAACATTCAGTACTTC. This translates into CASSPRQGITKNIQYF.

The CDR3 nucleotides read TGTGCCAGCTCACCATGGGCTTATACGCAGTATTTT. This codes for CASSPWAYTQYF. The chain links TRBV18 to TRBJ2-3; D not certain. V was pared by 2 bases and J by 7 bases, with 7 bases between. Germline loops: CDR1 KGHSH, CDR2 LQKENI. The CDR3 totals 12 residues. Together with reference TRBV18 and TRBJ2-3, the CDR3 gives the full variable domain: NAGVMQNPRHLVRRRGQEARLRCSPMKGHSHVYWYRQLPEEGLKFMVYLQKENIIDESGMPKERFSAEFPKEGPSILRIQQVVRGDSAAYFCASSPWAYTQYFGPGTRLTVL.

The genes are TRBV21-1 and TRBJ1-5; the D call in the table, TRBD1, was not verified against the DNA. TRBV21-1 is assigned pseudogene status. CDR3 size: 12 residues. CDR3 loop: CASSKQDQPQHF. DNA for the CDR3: TGTGCCAGCAGCAAACAGGATCAGCCCCAGCATTTT.

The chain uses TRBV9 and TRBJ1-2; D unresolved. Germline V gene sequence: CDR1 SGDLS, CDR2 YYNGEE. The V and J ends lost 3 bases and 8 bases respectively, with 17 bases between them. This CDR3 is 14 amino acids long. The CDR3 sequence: CASSGASEGRGYTF. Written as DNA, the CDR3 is TGTGCCAGCAGCGGCGCATCCGAGGGTCGGGGCTACACCTTC.

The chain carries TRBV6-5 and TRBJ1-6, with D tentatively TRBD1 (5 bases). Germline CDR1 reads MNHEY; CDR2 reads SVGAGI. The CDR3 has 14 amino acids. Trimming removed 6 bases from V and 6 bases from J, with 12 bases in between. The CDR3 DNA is TGTGCCAGCAGGATGGACACAAGTAATTCACCCCTCCACTTT. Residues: CASRMDTSNSPLHF.

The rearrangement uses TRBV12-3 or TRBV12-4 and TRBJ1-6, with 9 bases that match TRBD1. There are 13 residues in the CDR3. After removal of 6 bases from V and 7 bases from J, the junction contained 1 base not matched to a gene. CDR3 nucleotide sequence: TGTGCCAGCAGGGACAGGGGAAATTCACCCCTCCACTTT. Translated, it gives CASRDRGNSPLHF.

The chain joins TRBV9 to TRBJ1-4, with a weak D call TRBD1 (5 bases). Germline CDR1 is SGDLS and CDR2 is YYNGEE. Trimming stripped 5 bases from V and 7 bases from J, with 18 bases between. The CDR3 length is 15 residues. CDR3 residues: CASSSAGRRGEKLFF. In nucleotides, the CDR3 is TGTGCCAGCAGTTCAGCGGGTAGGAGGGGTGAAAAACTGTTTTTT.

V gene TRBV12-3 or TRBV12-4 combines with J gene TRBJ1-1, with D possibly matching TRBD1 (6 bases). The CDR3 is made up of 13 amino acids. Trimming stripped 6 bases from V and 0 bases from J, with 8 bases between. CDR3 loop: CASRGAVNTEAFF. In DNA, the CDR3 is TGTGCCAGCAGGGGGGCCGTGAACACTGAAGCTTTCTTT.

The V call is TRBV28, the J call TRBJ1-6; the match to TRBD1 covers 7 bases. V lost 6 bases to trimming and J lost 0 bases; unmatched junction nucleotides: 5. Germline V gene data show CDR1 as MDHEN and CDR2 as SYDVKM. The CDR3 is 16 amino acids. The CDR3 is CASRLTGSSYNSPLHF. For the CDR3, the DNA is TGTGCCAGCAGACTGACAGGGAGCTCCTATAATTCACCCCTCCACTTT.

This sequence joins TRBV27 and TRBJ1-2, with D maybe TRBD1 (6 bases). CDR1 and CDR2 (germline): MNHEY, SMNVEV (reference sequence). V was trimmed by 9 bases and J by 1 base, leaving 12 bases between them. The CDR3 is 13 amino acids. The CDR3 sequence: CASRDTNNYGYTF. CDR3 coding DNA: TGTGCCAGTAGGGACACTAATAACTATGGCTACACCTTC.

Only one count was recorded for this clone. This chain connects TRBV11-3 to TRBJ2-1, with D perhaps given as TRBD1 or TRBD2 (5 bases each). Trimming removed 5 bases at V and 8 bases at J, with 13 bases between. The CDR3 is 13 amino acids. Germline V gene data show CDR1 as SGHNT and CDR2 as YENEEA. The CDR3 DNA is TGTGCCAGCAGCCCCATCCTGGGGGATGAGCAGTTCTTC. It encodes CASSPILGDEQFF.

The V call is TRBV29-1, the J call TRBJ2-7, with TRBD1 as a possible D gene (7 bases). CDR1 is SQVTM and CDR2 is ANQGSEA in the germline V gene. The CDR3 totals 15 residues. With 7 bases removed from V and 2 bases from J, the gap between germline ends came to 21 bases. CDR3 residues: CSAQGGGLPTYEQYF. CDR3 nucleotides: TGCAGCGCCCAAGGAGGGGGCCTCCCAACCTACGAGCAGTACTTC.

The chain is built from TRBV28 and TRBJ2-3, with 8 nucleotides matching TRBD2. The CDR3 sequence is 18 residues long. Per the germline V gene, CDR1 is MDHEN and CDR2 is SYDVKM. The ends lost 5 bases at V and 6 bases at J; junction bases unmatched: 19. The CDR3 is CASSALPGRGDEMDTQYF. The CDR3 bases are TGTGCCAGCAGTGCTCTCCCCGGGCGGGGGGATGAGATGGATACGCAGTATTTT.

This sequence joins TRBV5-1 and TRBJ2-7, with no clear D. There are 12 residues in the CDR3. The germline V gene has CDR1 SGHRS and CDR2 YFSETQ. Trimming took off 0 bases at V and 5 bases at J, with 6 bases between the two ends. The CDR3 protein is CASSLGFDEQYF. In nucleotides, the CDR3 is TGCGCCAGCAGCTTGGGGTTCGACGAGCAGTACTTC.

The CDR3: CASSQVTGITEAFF. The CDR3 DNA reads as TGTGCCAGCAGCCAAGTAACAGGGATCACTGAAGCTTTCTTT. The V and J genes are TRBV14 and TRBJ1-1; weak D call: TRBD1 (6 bases). The CDR3 has 14 amino acids. Trimming pared 1 base from V and 4 bases from J, leaving 10 bases between. Germline lookup yields CDR1 SGHDN and CDR2 FVKESK.

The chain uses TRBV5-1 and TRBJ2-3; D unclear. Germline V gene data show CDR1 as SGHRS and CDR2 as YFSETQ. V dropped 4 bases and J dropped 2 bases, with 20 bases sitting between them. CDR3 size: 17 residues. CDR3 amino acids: CASSADPTTQVTDTQYF. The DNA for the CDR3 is TGCGCCAGCAGCGCGGACCCAACGACGCAGGTCACAGATACGCAGTATTTT. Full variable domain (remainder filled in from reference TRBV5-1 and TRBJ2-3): KAGVTQTPRYLIKTRGQQVTLSCSPISGHRSVSWYQQTPGQGLQFLFEYFSETQRNKGNFPGRFSGRQFSNSRSEMNVSTLELGDSALYLCASSADPTTQVTDTQYFGPGTRLTVL.

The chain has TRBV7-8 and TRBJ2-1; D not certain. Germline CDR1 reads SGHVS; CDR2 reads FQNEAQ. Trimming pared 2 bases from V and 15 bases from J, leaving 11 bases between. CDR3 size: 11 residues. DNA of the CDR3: TGTGCCAGCAGCTTACAAGTGGATTTGTTCTTC. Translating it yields CASSLQVDLFF.

Here the CDR3 DNA reads TGTGCCAGTAGTATCGATACAGGGGGCGGTGGCTATGGCTACACCTTC. Translated: CASSIDTGGGGYGYTF. The chain recombines TRBV19 with TRBJ1-2, with TRBD1 matching over 9 bases. The CDR3 contains 16 residues. CDR1 and CDR2 from the germline V gene are LNHDA and SQIVND (reference sequence). Unmatched junction bases numbered 9, after V lost 3 bases and J lost 4 bases.

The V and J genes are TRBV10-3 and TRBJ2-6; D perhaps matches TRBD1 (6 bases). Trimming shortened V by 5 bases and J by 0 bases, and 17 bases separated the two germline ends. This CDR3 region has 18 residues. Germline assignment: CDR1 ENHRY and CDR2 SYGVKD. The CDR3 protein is CAISPPEGEISGANVLTF. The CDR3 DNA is TGTGCCATCAGTCCCCCTGAGGGGGAAATCTCTGGGGCCAACGTCCTGACTTTC.

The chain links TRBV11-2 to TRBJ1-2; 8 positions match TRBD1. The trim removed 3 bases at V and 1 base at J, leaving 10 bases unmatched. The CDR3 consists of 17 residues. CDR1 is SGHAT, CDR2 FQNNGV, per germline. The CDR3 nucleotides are TGTGCCAGCAGCTTTGGGATATCGACAGGGGATAACTATGGCTACACCTTC. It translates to CASSFGISTGDNYGYTF. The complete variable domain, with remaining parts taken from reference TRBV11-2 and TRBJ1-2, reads EAGVAQSPRYKIIEKRQSVAFWCNPISGHATLYWYQQILGQGPKLLIQFQNNGVVDDSQLPKDRFSAERLKGVDSTLKIQPAKLEDSAVYLCASSFGISTGDNYGYTFGSGTRLTVV.